This entry features one TCR beta chain sequence. Data came from immunoSEQ multiplex PCR; TCRdb stores just in-frame clones and leaves some out. The data contain approximately 300,000 clones, 65% to 90% of them singletons. The record originates from a study of blood T cell repertoires in COVID-19. The clonotype originates from a woman in her late teens or twenties who had recovered from COVID-19. Sequenced sample: PBMCs or T cells enriched from blood (not recorded which).

The CDR3 loop is CASSSLLPTEAFF. CDR3 DNA: TGTGCCAGCAGTTCCCTACTCCCTACTGAAGCTTTCTTT. The chain is built from TRBV12-3 or TRBV12-4 and TRBJ1-1; no definite D call. V lost 4 bases, J lost 5 bases, and 11 bases lay in between. The CDR3 loop spans 13 amino acids.